These T cell receptor beta chains were read from a single sample in a study of cytomegalovirus exposure and HLA in healthy donors. Generated by immunoSEQ multiplex PCR, the TCRdb table keeps only in-frame clones and is missing some. The table lists over 200,000 clones, approximately 84% of them singletons. The sample was PBMCs. The receptor source for this set is a woman aged 40 to 55 in good health and CMV-seronegative. CDR3s include the opening cysteine and the closing phenylalanine or tryptophan. A D gene is named only where the DNA matches it firmly. Clone size appears in some rows only: once, few, many, or a class for an expanded clone.

TRBD1	.	TRBV7-9	TRBJ2-7	16	TGTGCCAGCAGCCCGAACCTCCGGGACAGGGGCGACGAGCAGTACTTC	CASSPNLRDRGDEQYF
.	.	TRBV5-6	TRBJ1-1	15	TGTGCCAGCAGCTTGCAAGGATCTAGTATCGCCGAAGCTTTCTTT	CASSLQGSSIAEAFF
.	.	TRBV6-1	TRBJ1-1	15	TGTGCCAGCAGTGAATCTCGGCAGGTCAGCACTGAAGCTTTCTTT	CASSESRQVSTEAFF
TRBD1	.	TRBV30	TRBJ2-5	12	TGTGCCTGGGGGACAGGTTCAGAGACCCAGTACTTC	CAWGTGSETQYF
.	.	TRBV5-1	TRBJ1-2	15	TGCGCCAGCAGCTTGACCTCGGACAGCCCATGGGGCTACACCTTC	CASSLTSDSPWGYTF
.	.	TRBV9	TRBJ1-6	15	TGTGCCAGCAGCGTAGCTCGCCAGGGTGGATCACCCCTCCACTTT	CASSVARQGGSPLHF
TRBD2	.	TRBV30	TRBJ2-3	18	TGTGCCTGGAATTATGAACACCGACTAGCTACGCAGCTGGGTACGCAGTATTTT	CAWNYEHRLATQLGTQYF
TRBD1	.	TRBV9	TRBJ2-7	14	TGTGCCAGCAGCCCGGGACAGGGGCCCTACGAGCAGTACTTC	CASSPGQGPYEQYF
TRBD2	.	TRBV7-2	TRBJ2-5	17	TGTGCCAGCAGCTGGACGGGGACTAGCGGGGGAATGGAGACCCAGTACTTC	CASSWTGTSGGMETQYF
TRBD1	.	TRBV5-1	TRBJ1-1	14	TGCGCCAGCAGCTTGGAAGGGACAGGGGGACAAGCTTTCTTT	CASSLEGTGGQAFF
.	few	TRBV7-8	TRBJ1-1	14	TGTGCCAGCAGCTTAGCGGGGGGGCGGGTTGAAGCTTTCTTT	CASSLAGGRVEAFF
TRBD1	.	TRBV6-5	TRBJ1-1	15	TGTGCCAGCAGTTGGTCCGGGACAGTGAACACTGAAGCTTTCTTT	CASSWSGTVNTEAFF
.	.	TRBV7-2	TRBJ2-5	14	TGTGCCAGCAGCTACCAAGACGGGGGTGGGACCCAGTACTTC	CASSYQDGGGTQYF
.	.	TRBV28	TRBJ1-5	14	TGTGCCAGCAGTTTAGACAGTCTACAACAGCCCCAGCATTTT	CASSLDSLQQPQHF
TRBD1	.	TRBV29-1	TRBJ2-2	12	TGCAGCGGGGACAGGGGAACCGGGGAGCTGTTTTTT	CSGDRGTGELFF
TRBD1	.	TRBV18	TRBJ2-7	16	TGTGCCAGCTCACCACCGAGCACAGGGGGAATCCACGAGCAGTACTTC	CASSPPSTGGIHEQYF
TRBD1	.	TRBV30	TRBJ1-5	15	TGTGCCTGGAGCCAGGGACAGGGTGGAAATCAGCCCCAGCATTTT	CAWSQGQGGNQPQHF
TRBD2	.	TRBV7-2	TRBJ2-7	18	TGTGCCAGCAGCTTCGAGGGACTAGCGGGGGGCATCTCCTACGAGCAGTACTTC	CASSFEGLAGGISYEQYF
.	.	TRBV9	TRBJ1-4	15	TGTGCCAGCGCCCAAAGGGGCAGCCATAATGAAAAACTGTTTTTT	CASAQRGSHNEKLFF
.	.	TRBV28	TRBJ1-3	13	TGTGCCAGCTTGGGGCTCCCGGGGGACACCATATATTTT	CASLGLPGDTIYF
.	.	TRBV6-1	TRBJ2-7	13	TGTGCCAGCAGCGGCCTTCGGGGGTACGAGCAGTACTTC	CASSGLRGYEQYF
.	.	TRBV28	TRBJ2-3	12	TGTGCCAGCAGTGTGACTGGAGCTACGCAGTATTTT	CASSVTGATQYF
TRBD1	.	TRBV2	TRBJ1-2	14	TGTGCCAGACTTACCGGGACAGATAACTATGGCTACACCTTC	CARLTGTDNYGYTF
TRBD1	.	TRBV15	TRBJ1-2	13	TGTGCCACCAGAGGACAGGGTAGGGATGGCTACACCTTC	CATRGQGRDGYTF
TRBD2	.	TRBV29-1	TRBJ2-7	15	TGCAGCGTTGGCCCCCCCCAAGCGGGGCCCTACGAGCAGTACTTC	CSVGPPQAGPYEQYF
.	once	TRBV11-3	TRBJ1-1	13	TGTGCCAGCAGCTCCCCTATGAACACTGAAGCTTTCTTT	CASSSPMNTEAFF
.	.	TRBV20-1	TRBJ2-5	11	TGCAGTGCCGTCTCGTCAGAGACCCAGTACTTC	CSAVSSETQYF